Sequencing of this T cell receptor (beta chain) was carried out in a study of cytomegalovirus exposure and HLA in healthy donors. Study results and caveats: Generally TCR sequences proved uncommon, though certain public TCRs appeared in numerous donors.

The table lists this clone with a count of one. The antigen remains undetermined. CDR1 and CDR2 from the germline V gene are MDHEN and SYDVKM. V lost 8 bases and J lost 1, with 17 bases in between. The CDR3 has 15 residues. The method was immunoSEQ multiplex PCR; TCRdb's version includes in-frame clones alone and lacks a portion of them. Among 65,000 to 75,000 clones listed, over 85% were seen once. Input material: PBMCs. The clonotype was recovered from a man younger than 30 in good health and CMV-seropositive. The chain joins TRBV28 to TRBJ2-5; a possible D gene is TRBD2 (5 bases). The CDR3 DNA sequence: TGTGCCAGCCTCCACGACGGGGATCCCCAAGAGACCCAGTACTTC. Residues: CASLHDGDPQETQYF.